A single sample gave rise to the 13 T cell receptor beta chains below, sequenced in a study of shared clonotypes between healthy human individuals. TCRdb keeps only in-frame clones here, not all; method: immunoSEQ multiplex PCR. Seen here are 2 million to 2.5 million clones, approximately 94% observed once, and the top ten hold roughly 0.13%. Sequencing used naive CD4+ T cells sorted from blood. This sample's subset: CD45RA+ positively selected. These receptors originate from a man aged 18 to 29 in good health.

This clone was counted a single time. This rearrangement joins TRBV2 to TRBJ2-7, with D tentatively TRBD2 (6 bases). Trimming cost V 7 bases and J 4 bases, with 17 bases left between them. Looked up from germline, CDR1 is SNHLY and CDR2 is FYNNEI. The length of the CDR3 is 14 residues. The CDR3 reads CASKWGGGVYEQYF. As DNA, the CDR3 is TGTGCCAGCAAATGGGGCGGAGGGGTTTACGAGCAGTACTTC.

The V call is TRBV30, the J call TRBJ1-2, with 7 bases that match TRBD1. V shed 2 bases and J 4 bases; nucleotides not matched to a gene: 10. The CDR3 spans 15 residues. The germline V gene encodes CDR1 GTSNPN and CDR2 SVGIG (reference sequence). The CDR3 DNA sequence: TGTGCCTGGAGTCCGTACAGGGGTGGGGGCTATGGCTACACCTTC. Amino acids: CAWSPYRGGGYGYTF.

The rearrangement uses TRBV5-4 and TRBJ2-6, with a possible D match to TRBD2 (5 bases). The CDR3 totals 13 residues. CDR1 is SGHNT, CDR2 YYREEE, per germline (reference sequence). Trimming left V 7 bases short and J 0 bases short, with 5 bases between. CDR3 region: CASGSSGANVLTF. In DNA, the CDR3 is TGTGCCAGCGGGAGCTCTGGGGCCAACGTCCTGACTTTC.

The chain combines TRBV7-9 with TRBJ1-3; no firm D call. CDR3 length: 15 amino acids. Trimming left V 2 bases short and J 2 bases short, with 10 bases between. The germline V gene has CDR1 SEHNR and CDR2 FQNEAQ (reference sequence). The CDR3 DNA reads as TGTGCCAGCAGCTTACGTGAGCAGGCTGGAAACACCATATATTTT. Its translation: CASSLREQAGNTIYF. The full variable domain, completed using reference TRBV7-9 and TRBJ1-3, is DTGVSQNPRHKITKRGQNVTFRCDPISEHNRLYWYRQTLGQGPEFLTYFQNEAQLEKSRLLSDRFSAERPKGSFSTLEIQRTEQGDSAMYLCASSLREQAGNTIYFGEGSWLTVV.

The V and J genes are TRBV14 and TRBJ1-2; tentatively, D is TRBD1 (5 bases). The germline gives CDR1 SGHDN, CDR2 FVKESK. The length of the CDR3 is 14 residues. V was clipped by 1 base and J by 9 bases, with 15 bases between them. The CDR3 sequence: CASSQAAALGRYTF. The CDR3 region has the DNA TGTGCCAGCAGCCAAGCGGCCGCCCTGGGACGCTACACCTTC.

This clone was found once. In the same sample, other DNA sequences code for this CDR3. CDR3 sequence reads: CASSPGTGNYGYTF. In nucleotides, the CDR3 is TGCGCCAGCAGCCCGGGGACAGGGAACTATGGCTACACCTTC. The chain joins TRBV5-1 to TRBJ1-2, with 9 bases identical to TRBD1. Germline lookup yields CDR1 SGHRS and CDR2 YFSETQ. CDR3 length: 14 amino acids. Losses at the gene ends were 4 bases for V and 2 bases for J; bases not matched to a gene: 3.

The table lists this clone with a count of one. The rearrangement links TRBV19 to TRBJ1-6; TRBD1 agrees at 7 bases. Looked up from germline, CDR1 is LNHDA and CDR2 is SQIVND (reference sequence). V trimming: 3 bases; J trimming: 6 bases; junction bases outside the gene matches: 8. CDR3 size: 16 residues. The CDR3 sequence is CASSIGRGKGNSPLHF. The DNA for the CDR3 is TGTGCCAGTAGTATCGGCAGGGGGAAGGGTAATTCACCCCTCCACTTT. Combining the CDR3 with reference TRBV19 and TRBJ1-6 gives the whole variable domain DGGITQSPKYLFRKEGQNVTLSCEQNLNHDAMYWYRQDPGQGLRLIYYSQIVNDFQKGDIAEGYSVSREKKESFPLTVTSAQKNPTAFYLCASSIGRGKGNSPLHFGNGTRLTVT.

The gene calls are TRBV28 and TRBJ1-5; 9 bases are a match to TRBD1. This CDR3 region has 16 residues. The V and J ends lost 7 bases and 0 bases, in that order; junction bases with no gene match: 7. Germline V gene lookup returns CDR1 MDHEN and CDR2 SYDVKM. DNA for the CDR3: TGTGCCAGCACGACAGGGGGTGCATATAGCAATCAGCCCCAGCATTTT. It yields the protein CASTTGGAYSNQPQHF. The full variable domain, its missing parts supplied by reference TRBV28 and TRBJ1-5, is DVKVTQSSRYLVKRTGEKVFLECVQDMDHENMFWYRQDPGLGLRLIYFSYDVKMKEKGDIPEGYSVSREKKERFSLILESASTNQTSMYLCASTTGGAYSNQPQHFGDGTRLSIL.

V is TRBV5-1 and J is TRBJ1-2, with a possible D match to TRBD1 (6 bases). The CDR3 extends over 15 amino acids. CDR1 and CDR2 from the germline V gene are SGHRS and YFSETQ. The V gene lost 0 bases and the J gene lost 7 bases, with 16 bases spanning the gap. This chain's CDR3 is CASSLAGGPGSGYTF. The DNA of the CDR3 is TGCGCCAGCAGCTTGGCCGGGGGGCCTGGGAGTGGCTACACCTTC.

The gene calls are TRBV19 and TRBJ2-7, with TRBD2 matching 8 bases. Germline lookup yields CDR1 LNHDA and CDR2 SQIVND (reference sequence). This CDR3 has 14 residues. The ends lost 3 bases at V and 0 bases at J; junction bases unmatched: 1. The CDR3 spells CASSMAGGSYEQYF. The CDR3 nucleotides read TGTGCCAGTAGTATGGCGGGGGGCTCCTACGAGCAGTACTTC.

The CDR3 loop reads CASSFGDSPLHF. DNA for the CDR3: TGTGCCAGCAGCTTCGGGGATTCACCCCTCCACTTT. J is TRBJ1-6 and V is TRBV7-9, with D unresolved. Trimming took 3 bases from V and 8 from J, leaving 5 bases between them. Germline CDR1 and CDR2: SEHNR and FQNEAQ (reference sequence). CDR3 size: 12 residues.

The DNA of the CDR3 is TGTGCCAGCAGCTTAGACAGATACACTGAAGCTTTCTTT. Its translation: CASSLDRYTEAFF. The chain has TRBV5-6 and TRBJ1-1; a weak D match, TRBD1 (5 bases). Trimming took off 2 bases at V and 3 bases at J, with 8 bases between the two ends. Germline loops: CDR1 SGHDT, CDR2 YYEEEE. This CDR3 region has 13 residues.

With regard to this clone: Other DNA sequences in the same sample also yield this CDR3. V is TRBV18 and J is TRBJ1-1, with unresolved D. Germline V gene lookup returns CDR1 KGHSH and CDR2 LQKENI. Trimming left V 4 bases short and J 1 base short, with 7 bases between. This CDR3 is 13 amino acids long. CDR3 DNA sequence: TGTGCCAGCTCACGTCGGGGGAACACTGAAGCTTTCTTT. This codes for CASSRRGNTEAFF. The full variable domain, its missing parts supplied by reference TRBV18 and TRBJ1-1, is NAGVMQNPRHLVRRRGQEARLRCSPMKGHSHVYWYRQLPEEGLKFMVYLQKENIIDESGMPKERFSAEFPKEGPSILRIQQVVRGDSAAYFCASSRRGNTEAFFGQGTRLTVV.